This T cell receptor beta chain is from a study of T cells expressing NK-cell markers. Study conclusions and caveats: In four donors, dominant clonotypes made up about 25-60.1% of CD3+CD56-NKG2C+ cells.

With UMIs, 5'RACE template switching was used to make TCR beta cDNA. With the 5' RACE reads reprocessed, TCRdb shows one record per CDR3 protein and no DNA. Recorded here are around 260,000 distinct CDR3 sequences; the top ten clones represent about 4.2%. As concerns this clonotype: What it recognizes is unknown.

The CDR3 consists of 13 residues. Germline V gene lookup returns CDR1 DFQATT and CDR2 SNEGSKA (reference sequence). The sample taken for sequencing was blood T cells: a sorted CD56 or NKG2C T cell subset, CD4+ or CD8+ T cells, or bulk PBMC T cells (not recorded which). This TCR derives from a woman aged 18 to 75 in good health. The chain combines TRBV20-1 with TRBJ1-1; TCRdb selects TRBD1, and the lack of DNA leaves this call unchecked. CDR3 region: CSARVFRLQGAFF.